The present T cell receptor (beta chain) was sequenced within a study of brain T cells in children with intractable seizures. Study-level points and caveats: Clones missing pre-surgery may reflect undersampling of that blood sample.

Pre-surgery treatment included at least one anti-epileptic drug. To note about this clone: Its antigen is currently unknown.

Only in-frame clones appear in the TCRdb table, and some are missing; sequencing was by immunoSEQ multiplex PCR. The sample holds approximately 44,000 clones, about 93% seen once. CDR1 SGHVS and CDR2 FQNEAQ come from the germline V gene. The ends were cut back, 5 bases at V and 8 bases at J, with 10 bases in the middle. CDR3 length: 13 amino acids. The chain recombines TRBV7-8 with TRBJ1-6, with D unresolved. The sequence was collected from a girl aged 2 to 10 with tuberous sclerosis and intractable seizures. Sequences were derived from peripheral blood, sampled at surgery. This CDR3 reads CASSTRPDSPLHF. As DNA, the CDR3 is TGTGCCAGCAGCACCCGCCCAGATTCACCCCTCCACTTT.